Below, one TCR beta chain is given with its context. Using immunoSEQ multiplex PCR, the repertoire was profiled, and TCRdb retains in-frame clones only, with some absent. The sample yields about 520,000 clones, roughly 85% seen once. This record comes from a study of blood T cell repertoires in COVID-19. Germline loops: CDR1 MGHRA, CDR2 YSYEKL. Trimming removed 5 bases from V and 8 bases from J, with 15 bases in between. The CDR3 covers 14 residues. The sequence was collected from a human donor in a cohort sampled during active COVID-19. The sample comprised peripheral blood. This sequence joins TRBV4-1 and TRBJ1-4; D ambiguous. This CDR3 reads CASSAERVWEKLFF. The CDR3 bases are TGCGCCAGCAGCGCCGAGAGGGTATGGGAAAAACTGTTTTTT.